Given below is one T cell receptor (beta chain) in context. Its specificity is not known. This record belongs to a study of T cell responses to AZD1222 COVID-19 vaccine. Points from the study as a whole: Repertoires were obtained only post-peak T cell response.

V lost 1 base, J lost 6 bases, and 10 bases lay in between. The germline gives CDR1 LGHDT, CDR2 YNNKEL (reference sequence). This CDR3 comprises 14 residues. The method was immunoSEQ multiplex PCR; TCRdb's version includes in-frame clones alone and lacks a portion of them. This table has 50,000 to 60,000 clones, approximately 80% appearing once. The TCR was taken from an adult who received the AZD1222 COVID-19 vaccine. This sequence joins TRBV3-1 (or the pseudogene TRBV3-2) and TRBJ2-1; TRBD1 or TRBD2 may be the D gene (5 bases each). The sample was peripheral blood, taken 28 days after the second AZD1222 dose. Written as DNA, the CDR3 is TGTGCCAGCAGCCAAGGAGTTGGGGGCAATGAGCAGTTCTTC. It encodes CASSQGVGGNEQFF.